This T cell receptor beta chain originates from a study of regulatory dendritic cells for organ transplantation. The CDR3 loop spans 13 amino acids. Germline assignment: CDR1 KGHSH and CDR2 LQKENI. V was trimmed by 3 bases and J by 0 bases, leaving 6 bases between them. Here immunoSEQ multiplex PCR was the method, and the copy in TCRdb shows in-frame clones only, minus some. The sample yields approximately 35,000 clones, around nine tenths seen once. The sample comprised naive CD4+ T cells from blood. Subset in this sample: CD45RA+ naive T cells. This receptor was taken from a human donor in good health. This chain uses TRBV18 with TRBJ2-7; no reliable D call. The CDR3 reads CASSPLDSYEQYF. CDR3 DNA: TGTGCCAGCTCACCCTTAGACTCCTACGAGCAGTACTTC.